These 12 T cell receptor beta chains originate from one sample sequenced in a study of blood T cells in healthy people across ages. A J-beta primer mix and a sample-barcoded 5' primer were used in a second PCR of about 7 to 11 cycles. TCRdb itself ran the 5' RACE reads through MiXCR, one entry per CDR3 protein. The repertoire holds some 1,500,000 distinct CDR3 sequences, with 40% to 45% as singletons. The material sequenced was blood. These receptor sequences come from a woman aged 18-30 years in good health.

The chain uses TRBV7-2 and TRBJ1-3; possible D gene TRBD1, 6 bases. V gave up 8 bases and J gave up 2 bases, with 13 bases separating them. CDR1 is SGHTA and CDR2 is FQGNSA in the germline V gene. The CDR3 runs 14 residues. The CDR3: CASSTGPAGNTIYF. The CDR3 DNA follows: TGTGCCAGCTCCACAGGGCCCGCTGGAAACACCATATATTTT.

This clonotype was detected a few times. The gene calls are TRBV4-3 and TRBJ2-7; weak D call: TRBD1 (5 bases). This CDR3 is 14 amino acids long. Per germline, CDR1 LGHNA and CDR2 YSLEER. Trimming removed 2 bases from V and 4 bases from J, with 12 bases in between. This CDR3 reads CASSQSGLGYEQYF. CDR3 DNA: TGCGCCAGCAGCCAATCAGGGTTGGGATACGAGCAGTACTTC.

This clonotype has a handful of counts. The rearrangement joins TRBV12-3 or TRBV12-4 to TRBJ2-1; D is undetermined. The V gene lost 3 bases and the J gene lost 7 bases, with 7 bases spanning the gap. This CDR3 comprises 12 residues. The CDR3 region has the DNA TGTGCCAGCAGTTTTGCGGTTAATGAGCAGTTCTTC. This sequence encodes CASSFAVNEQFF.

In this sample, this clonotype turned up a few times. The chain has TRBV14 and TRBJ2-3; D is undetermined. This CDR3 is built from 13 residues. V shed 4 bases and J shed 2 bases, with 7 bases lying between them. Germline CDR1 reads SGHDN; CDR2 reads FVKESK. The CDR3 reads CASSPVDTDTQYF. DNA of the CDR3: TGTGCCAGCAGCCCTGTCGACACAGATACGCAGTATTTT.

The chain employs TRBV14 and TRBJ2-1, with D perhaps TRBD2 (5 bases). From germline, CDR1 is SGHDN and CDR2 FVKESK. V was trimmed by 0 bases and J by 6 bases, leaving 9 bases between them. This CDR3 region has 14 residues. The DNA for the CDR3 is TGTGCCAGCAGCCAAGATTTCCGGGGCAATGAGCAGTTCTTC. This gives the protein CASSQDFRGNEQFF.

This clonotype was detected a few times. The CDR3 here is CASSSGLAGDRRQYF. Here the CDR3 DNA reads TGTGCCAGCAGTTCGGGACTAGCGGGGGACCGAAGGCAGTACTTC. This sequence joins TRBV12-3 or TRBV12-4 and TRBJ2-5; 14 nucleotides agree with TRBD2. The CDR3 is made up of 15 amino acids. V lost 4 bases, J lost 11 bases, and 9 bases stayed unmatched.

V gene TRBV15 combines with J gene TRBJ1-5; the D is unclear. Germline CDR1 reads LNHNV; CDR2 reads YYDKDF (reference sequence). V gave up 1 base and J gave up 4 bases, with 14 bases separating them. The CDR3 runs 16 residues. The CDR3 spells CATSRVWGDKNQPQHF. CDR3 DNA sequence: TGTGCCACCAGCAGAGTGTGGGGAGATAAGAATCAGCCCCAGCATTTT. Complete variable domain (other parts from reference TRBV15 and TRBJ1-5): DAMVIQNPRYQVTQFGKPVTLSCSQTLNHNVMYWYQQKSSQAPKLLFHYYDKDFNNEADTPDNFQSRRPNTSFCFLDIRSPGLGDTAMYLCATSRVWGDKNQPQHFGDGTRLSIL.

This clonotype has a handful of counts. The CDR3 protein is CASSYGRAGEREQYF. The CDR3 DNA reads TGTGCCAGCAGCTATGGTAGGGCAGGGGAGAGGGAGCAGTACTTC. The rearrangement joins TRBV7-2 to TRBJ2-7; maybe TRBD1 (6 bases). Germline lookup yields CDR1 SGHTA and CDR2 FQGNSA. There are 15 residues in the CDR3. Trimming took 4 bases from V and 7 from J, leaving 20 bases between them.

This clonotype was observed a few times. The chain uses TRBV4-3 and TRBJ1-5; 7 nucleotides agree with TRBD1. J lost 6 bases, V lost 3 bases, and 8 bases had no gene match. Germline V lookup: CDR1 LGHNA, CDR2 YSLEER. The CDR3 has 15 amino acids. Here the CDR3 reads CASSQTGWSSQPQHF. In nucleotides, the CDR3 is TGCGCCAGCAGCCAGACAGGGTGGTCGAGTCAGCCCCAGCATTTT.

There are a few counts of this clonotype. The rearrangement joins TRBV27 to TRBJ2-1; D is perhaps TRBD1 (6 bases). CDR3 length: 13 amino acids. V lost 5 bases, J lost 10 bases, and 15 bases lay in between. The germline V gene has CDR1 MNHEY and CDR2 SMNVEV (reference sequence). The CDR3 DNA reads TGTGCCAGCAGTCCCGACTACAGGGTAGAGCAGTTCTTC. Its protein is CASSPDYRVEQFF.

This clonotype was recorded a few times. The chain carries TRBV20-1 and TRBJ2-3, with 10 bases fitting TRBD2. This CDR3 is built from 14 residues. Germline lookup yields CDR1 DFQATT and CDR2 SNEGSKA (reference sequence). The V gene end was trimmed by 2 bases and the J gene end by 5 bases; junction bases not matched to a gene: 4. Here the CDR3 DNA reads TGCAGTGCTAGATTACTAGCGGGGAAAGATACGCAGTATTTT. Amino acids: CSARLLAGKDTQYF.

This chain links TRBV18 with TRBJ2-7; D not certain. Germline V gives CDR1 KGHSH, CDR2 LQKENI. The CDR3 covers 13 residues. V was pared by 1 base and J by 4 bases, with 8 bases between. Here the CDR3 reads CASSPQGMYEQYF. CDR3 coding DNA: TGTGCCAGCTCACCACAGGGTATGTACGAGCAGTACTTC.